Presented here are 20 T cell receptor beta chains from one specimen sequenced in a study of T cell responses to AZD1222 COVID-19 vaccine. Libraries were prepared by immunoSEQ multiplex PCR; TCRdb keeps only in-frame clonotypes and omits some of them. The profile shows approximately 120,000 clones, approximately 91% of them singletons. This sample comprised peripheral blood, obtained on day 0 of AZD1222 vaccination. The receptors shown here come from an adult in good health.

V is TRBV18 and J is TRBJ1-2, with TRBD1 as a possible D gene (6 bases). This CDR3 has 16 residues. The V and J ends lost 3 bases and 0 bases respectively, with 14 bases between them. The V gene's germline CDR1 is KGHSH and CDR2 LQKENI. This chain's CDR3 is CASSPLDRSPNYGYTF. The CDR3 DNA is TGTGCCAGCTCACCCCTCGACAGGTCACCTAACTATGGCTACACCTTC.

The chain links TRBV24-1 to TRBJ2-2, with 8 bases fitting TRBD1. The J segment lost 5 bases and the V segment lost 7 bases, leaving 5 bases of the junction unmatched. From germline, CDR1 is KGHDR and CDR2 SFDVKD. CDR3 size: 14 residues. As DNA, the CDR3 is TGTGCCACCAGGACAGGGGATGGGACCGGGGAGCTGTTTTTT. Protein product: CATRTGDGTGELFF.

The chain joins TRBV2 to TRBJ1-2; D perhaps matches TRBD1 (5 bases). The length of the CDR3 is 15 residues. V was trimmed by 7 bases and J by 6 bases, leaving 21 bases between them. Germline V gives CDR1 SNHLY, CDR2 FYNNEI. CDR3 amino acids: CASNPDRPVGDGYTF. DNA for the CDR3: TGTGCCAGCAATCCCGACAGACCCGTTGGGGATGGCTACACCTTC.

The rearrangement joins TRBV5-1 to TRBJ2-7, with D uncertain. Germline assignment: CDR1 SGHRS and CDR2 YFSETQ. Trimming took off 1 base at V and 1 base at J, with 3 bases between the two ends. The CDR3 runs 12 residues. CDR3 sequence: CASSLPSYEQYF. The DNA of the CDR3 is TGCGCCAGCAGCTTGCCATCCTACGAGCAGTACTTC.

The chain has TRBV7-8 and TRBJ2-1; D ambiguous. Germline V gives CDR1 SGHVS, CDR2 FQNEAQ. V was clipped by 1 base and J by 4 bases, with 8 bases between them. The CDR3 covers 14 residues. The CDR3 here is CASSLVWAYNEQFF. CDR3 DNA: TGTGCCAGCAGCTTAGTGTGGGCTTACAATGAGCAGTTCTTC.

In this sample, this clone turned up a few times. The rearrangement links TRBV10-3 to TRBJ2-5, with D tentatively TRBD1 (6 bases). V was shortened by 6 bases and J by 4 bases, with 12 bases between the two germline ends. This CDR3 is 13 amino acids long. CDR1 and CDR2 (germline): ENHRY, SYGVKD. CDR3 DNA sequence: TGTGCCATCAGGGACAGTTCCGGAGAGACCCAGTACTTC. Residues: CAIRDSSGETQYF.

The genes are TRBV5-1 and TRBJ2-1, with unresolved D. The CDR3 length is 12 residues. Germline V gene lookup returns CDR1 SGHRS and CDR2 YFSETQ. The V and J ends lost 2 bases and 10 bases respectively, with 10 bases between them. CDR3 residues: CASSFPSWEQFF. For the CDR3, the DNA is TGCGCCAGCAGCTTTCCGAGCTGGGAGCAGTTCTTC.

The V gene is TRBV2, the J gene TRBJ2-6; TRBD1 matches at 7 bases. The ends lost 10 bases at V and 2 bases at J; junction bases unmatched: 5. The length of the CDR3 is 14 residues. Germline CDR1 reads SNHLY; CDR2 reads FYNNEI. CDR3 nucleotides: TGTGCCACCCAAGACAGGGCTGGGGCCAACGTCCTGACTTTC. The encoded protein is CATQDRAGANVLTF.

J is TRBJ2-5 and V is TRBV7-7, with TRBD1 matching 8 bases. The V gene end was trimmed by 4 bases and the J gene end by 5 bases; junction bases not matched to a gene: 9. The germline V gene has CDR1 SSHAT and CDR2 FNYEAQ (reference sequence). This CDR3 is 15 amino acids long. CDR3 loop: CASSSGQGASETQYF. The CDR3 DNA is TGTGCCAGCAGCTCAGGACAGGGTGCCTCTGAGACCCAGTACTTC. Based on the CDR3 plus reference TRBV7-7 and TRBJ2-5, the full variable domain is GAGVSQSPRYKVTKRGQDVTLRCDPISSHATLYWYQQALGQGPEFLTYFNYEAQPDKSGLPSDRFSAERPEGSISTLTIQRTEQRDSAMYRCASSSGQGASETQYFGPGTRLLVL.

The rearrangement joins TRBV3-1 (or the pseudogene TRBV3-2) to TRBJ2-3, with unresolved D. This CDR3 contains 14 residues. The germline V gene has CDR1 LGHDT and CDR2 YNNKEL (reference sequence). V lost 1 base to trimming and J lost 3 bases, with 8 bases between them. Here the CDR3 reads CASSQALTTDTQYF. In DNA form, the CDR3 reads TGTGCCAGCAGCCAAGCGCTAACGACAGATACGCAGTATTTT.

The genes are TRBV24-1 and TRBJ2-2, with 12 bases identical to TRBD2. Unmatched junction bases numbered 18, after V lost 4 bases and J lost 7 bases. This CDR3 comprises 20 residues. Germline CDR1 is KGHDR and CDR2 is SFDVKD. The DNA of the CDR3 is TGTGCCACCAGTGAGCGACAGGGGGCCGGACTAGCGGGAATGGTCGGGGAGCTGTTTTTT. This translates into CATSERQGAGLAGMVGELFF.

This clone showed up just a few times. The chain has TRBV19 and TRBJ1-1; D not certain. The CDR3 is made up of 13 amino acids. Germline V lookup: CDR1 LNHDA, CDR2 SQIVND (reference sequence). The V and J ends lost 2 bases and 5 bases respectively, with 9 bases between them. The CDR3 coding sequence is TGTGCCAGTAGTATAACGGTTTCTACTGAAGCTTTCTTT. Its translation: CASSITVSTEAFF. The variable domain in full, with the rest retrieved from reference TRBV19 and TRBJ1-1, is DGGITQSPKYLFRKEGQNVTLSCEQNLNHDAMYWYRQDPGQGLRLIYYSQIVNDFQKGDIAEGYSVSREKKESFPLTVTSAQKNPTAFYLCASSITVSTEAFFGQGTRLTVV.

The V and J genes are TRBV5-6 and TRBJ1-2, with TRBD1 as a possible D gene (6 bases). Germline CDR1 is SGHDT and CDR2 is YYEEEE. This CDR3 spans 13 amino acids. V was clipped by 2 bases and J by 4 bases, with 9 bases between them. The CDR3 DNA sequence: TGTGCCAGCAGCTTACAGGGCGTCTATGGCTACACCTTC. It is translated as CASSLQGVYGYTF.

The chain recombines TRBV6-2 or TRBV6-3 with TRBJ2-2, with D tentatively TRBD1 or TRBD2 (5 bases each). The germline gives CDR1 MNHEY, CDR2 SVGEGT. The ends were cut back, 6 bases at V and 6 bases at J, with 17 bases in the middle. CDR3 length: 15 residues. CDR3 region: CASSLTPGGAGELFF. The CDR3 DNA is TGTGCCAGCAGCCTTACCCCTGGGGGAGCCGGGGAGCTGTTTTTT.

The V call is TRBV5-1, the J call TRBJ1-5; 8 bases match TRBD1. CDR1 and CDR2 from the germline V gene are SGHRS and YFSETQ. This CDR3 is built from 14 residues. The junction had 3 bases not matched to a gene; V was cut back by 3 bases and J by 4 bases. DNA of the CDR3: TGCGCCAGCAGCTCAGGGGGCGCGAATCAGCCCCAGCATTTT. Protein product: CASSSGGANQPQHF.

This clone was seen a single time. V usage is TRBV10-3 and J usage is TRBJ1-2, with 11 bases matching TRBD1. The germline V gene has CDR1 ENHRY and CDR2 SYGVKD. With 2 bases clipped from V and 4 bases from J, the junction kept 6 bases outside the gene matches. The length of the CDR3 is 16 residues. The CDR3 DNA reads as TGTGCCATCAGTGAGCCCGGACAGGGGGCTGTCTATGGCTACACCTTC. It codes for CAISEPGQGAVYGYTF.

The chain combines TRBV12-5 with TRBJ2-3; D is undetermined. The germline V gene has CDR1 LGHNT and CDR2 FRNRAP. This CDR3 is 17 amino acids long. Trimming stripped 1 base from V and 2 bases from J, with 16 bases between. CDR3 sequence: CASGLGVRGPDTDTQYF. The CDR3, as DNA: TGTGCTAGTGGTTTGGGTGTCCGTGGGCCGGACACAGATACGCAGTATTTT.

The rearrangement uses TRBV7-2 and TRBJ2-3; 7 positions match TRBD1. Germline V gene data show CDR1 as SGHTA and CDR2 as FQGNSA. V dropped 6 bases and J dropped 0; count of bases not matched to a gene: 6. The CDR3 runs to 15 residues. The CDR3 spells CASRLGQVSTDTQYF. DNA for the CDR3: TGTGCCAGCAGACTCGGACAGGTTAGCACAGATACGCAGTATTTT.

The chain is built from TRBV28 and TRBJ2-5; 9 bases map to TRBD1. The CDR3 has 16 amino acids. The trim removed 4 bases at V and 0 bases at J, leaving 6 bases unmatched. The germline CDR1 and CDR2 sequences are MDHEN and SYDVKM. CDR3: CASSYVTGGDQETQYF. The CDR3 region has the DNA TGTGCCAGCAGTTATGTCACAGGGGGCGACCAAGAGACCCAGTACTTC.

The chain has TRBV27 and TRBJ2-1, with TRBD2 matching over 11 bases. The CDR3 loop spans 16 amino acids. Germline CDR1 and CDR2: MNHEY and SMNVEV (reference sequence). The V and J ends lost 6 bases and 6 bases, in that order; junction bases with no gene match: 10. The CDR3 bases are TGTGCCAGCAGAACCACTAGCGGGAGTTATTTCAATGAGCAGTTCTTC. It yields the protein CASRTTSGSYFNEQFF.